This T cell receptor beta chain was captured in a study of T cell changes during pregnancy in multiple sclerosis. Looked up from germline, CDR1 is SGHVS and CDR2 is FQNEAQ. This CDR3 contains 15 residues. Trimming removed 3 bases from V and 2 bases from J, with 14 bases in between. This table comes from immunoSEQ multiplex PCR, and its TCRdb copy is limited to in-frame clones, with some not included. The table lists tens of thousands of clones, about 90% of them singletons. V usage is TRBV7-8 and J usage is TRBJ2-7, with a tentative D call TRBD1 (5 bases). The specimen comprised CD4+ T cells from peripheral blood mononuclear cells, sampled before pregnancy. This TCR derives from a female donor with multiple sclerosis, enrolled in a pregnancy study. CDR3 region: CASSFGAYQTYEQYF. The CDR3 DNA sequence: TGTGCCAGCAGCTTTGGGGCTTACCAGACCTACGAGCAGTACTTC.